The 8 T cell receptor beta chains given below trace back to one sample, sequenced in a study of T cell changes during pregnancy in multiple sclerosis. TCRdb's copy holds only in-frame clones and misses some; the assay was immunoSEQ multiplex PCR. The sample has 68,000 or so clones; about 89% are singletons. The specimen comprised peripheral blood, sampled in the second trimester of pregnancy. Receptors originate from a female donor with multiple sclerosis, enrolled in a pregnancy study.

The V gene is TRBV28, the J gene TRBJ1-4, with a tentative D call TRBD1 (6 bases). Germline CDR1 reads MDHEN; CDR2 reads SYDVKM. V was trimmed by 2 bases and J by 7 bases, leaving 17 bases between them. The CDR3 contains 16 residues. The CDR3: CASSLRYRVVPEKLFF. As DNA, the CDR3 is TGTGCCAGCAGTTTACGTTACAGGGTCGTCCCTGAAAAACTGTTTTTT.

The V gene is TRBV11-2, the J gene TRBJ2-1, with a tentative D call TRBD1 (5 bases). Germline V CDR1 and CDR2: SGHAT, FQNNGV. The CDR3 is made up of 13 amino acids. Trimming left V 0 bases short and J 6 bases short, with 6 bases between. The CDR3 DNA reads as TGTGCCAGCAGCTTAGAGGGGCCCAATGAGCAGTTCTTC. Translated: CASSLEGPNEQFF.

This chain uses TRBV2 with TRBJ1-2; D not certain. The CDR3 sequence is 15 residues long. Trimming shortened V by 7 bases and J by 4 bases, and 19 bases separated the two germline ends. Germline V gene data show CDR1 as SNHLY and CDR2 as FYNNEI. This CDR3 reads CASKASGGGRYGYTF. In DNA form, the CDR3 reads TGTGCCAGCAAGGCTTCCGGCGGAGGACGCTATGGCTACACCTTC.

The J gene is TRBJ2-2, the V gene TRBV18, with D possibly TRBD2 on 5 matching bases. The V end lost 4 bases, the J end lost 3 bases, and 9 bases lay between the germline ends. The length of the CDR3 is 14 residues. Germline-derived CDR1 and CDR2 are KGHSH and LQKENI. Written as DNA, the CDR3 is TGTGCCAGCTCACTTCTAGCAGACACCGGGGAGCTGTTTTTT. This sequence encodes CASSLLADTGELFF.

This chain uses TRBV5-1 with TRBJ2-5; 9 bases align to TRBD1. CDR3 length equals 15 residues. Unmatched junction bases numbered 14, after V lost 3 bases and J lost 11 bases. Germline CDR1 is SGHRS and CDR2 is YFSETQ. The CDR3 DNA reads TGCGCCAGCAGCTCGCGGACAGGGGCTTCTGGGGAGCAGTACTTC. Its protein product is CASSSRTGASGEQYF.

This clone has a single count. V is TRBV6-5 and J is TRBJ2-1, with 7 bases that match TRBD1. J gave up 6 bases and V 2 bases, and 4 bases lay outside the gene matches. Germline CDR1 MNHEY, CDR2 SVGAGI. CDR3 length: 14 amino acids. The CDR3 region is CASSYDRVVNEQFF. The CDR3 coding sequence is TGTGCCAGCAGTTACGACAGGGTTGTCAATGAGCAGTTCTTC.

The chain joins TRBV18 to TRBJ2-5; D might be TRBD1 (6 bases). This CDR3 comprises 17 residues. Trimming stripped 2 bases from V and 7 bases from J, with 23 bases between. Germline lookup yields CDR1 KGHSH and CDR2 LQKENI. In nucleotides, the CDR3 is TGTGCCAGCTCACCAATGATGGGACAAGGGATCCCCGGGACCCAGTACTTC. Protein product: CASSPMMGQGIPGTQYF.

This rearrangement joins TRBV19 to TRBJ1-3; D is undetermined. Germline loops: CDR1 LNHDA, CDR2 SQIVND (reference sequence). The length of the CDR3 is 18 residues. Trimming removed 3 bases from V and 0 bases from J, with 18 bases in between. CDR3 DNA: TGTGCCAGTAGTATCCCCTCGCAGTTACCGATCTCTGGAAACACCATATATTTT. Translating gives CASSIPSQLPISGNTIYF.